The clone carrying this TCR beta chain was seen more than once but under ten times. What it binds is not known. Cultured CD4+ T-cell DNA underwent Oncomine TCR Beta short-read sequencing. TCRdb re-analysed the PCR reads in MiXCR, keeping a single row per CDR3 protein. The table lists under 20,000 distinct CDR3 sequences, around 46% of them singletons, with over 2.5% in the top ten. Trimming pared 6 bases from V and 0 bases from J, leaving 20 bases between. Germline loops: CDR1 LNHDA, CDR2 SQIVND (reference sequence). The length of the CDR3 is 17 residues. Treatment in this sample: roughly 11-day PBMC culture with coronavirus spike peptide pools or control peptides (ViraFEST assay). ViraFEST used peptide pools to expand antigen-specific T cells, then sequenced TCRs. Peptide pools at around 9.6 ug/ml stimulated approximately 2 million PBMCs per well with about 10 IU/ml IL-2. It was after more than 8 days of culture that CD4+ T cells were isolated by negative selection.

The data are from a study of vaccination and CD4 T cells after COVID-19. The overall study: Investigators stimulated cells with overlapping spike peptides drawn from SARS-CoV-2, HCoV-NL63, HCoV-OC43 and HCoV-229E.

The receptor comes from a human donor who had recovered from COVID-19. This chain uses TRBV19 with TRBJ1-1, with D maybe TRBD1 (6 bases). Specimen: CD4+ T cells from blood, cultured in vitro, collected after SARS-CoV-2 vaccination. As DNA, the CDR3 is TGTGCCAGTAGCCCGGGACACCTCTCCCCGATGAACACTGAAGCTTTCTTT. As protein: CASSPGHLSPMNTEAFF.